These 21 T cell receptor beta chains originate from one sample sequenced in a study of blood T cell repertoires in COVID-19. The protocol was immunoSEQ multiplex PCR, while the TCRdb copy is restricted to in-frame clones and leaves out a portion. The table has tens of thousands of clones, nearly 80% seen once; the top ten hold 6.3%. Input material: peripheral blood. The receptors here all came from a man aged 65 to 79 with COVID-19, enrolled during active disease.

The rearrangement links TRBV18 to TRBJ2-2; no reliable D call. V was shortened by 6 bases and J by 7 bases, with 12 bases between the two germline ends. The CDR3 length is 13 residues. Per germline, CDR1 KGHSH and CDR2 LQKENI. This CDR3 is CASSPLDGGELFF. CDR3 coding DNA: TGTGCCAGCTCGCCTCTAGACGGCGGGGAGCTGTTTTTT.

This clone has more than one count but fewer than ten. The rearrangement joins TRBV28 to TRBJ2-1, with D maybe TRBD1 (6 bases). This CDR3 region has 13 residues. Germline-derived CDR1 and CDR2 are MDHEN and SYDVKM. V shed 8 bases and J shed 8 bases, with 16 bases lying between them. CDR3 loop: CASQAEDRDEQFF. CDR3 in DNA: TGTGCCAGCCAGGCGGAGGACAGAGATGAGCAGTTCTTC.

The V gene is TRBV6-1, the J gene TRBJ1-5; D uncertain. This CDR3 is built from 13 residues. Germline CDR1 and CDR2: MNHNS and SASEGT. Trimming pared 1 base from V and 5 bases from J, leaving 6 bases between. The CDR3 is CASSEVVYQPQHF. The CDR3 coding sequence is TGTGCCAGCAGTGAAGTAGTATATCAGCCCCAGCATTTT.

This clone has more than one count but fewer than ten. The chain recombines TRBV6-2 or TRBV6-3 with TRBJ2-7; 9 bases are a match to TRBD2. Germline loops: CDR1 MNHEY, CDR2 SVGEGT. The length of the CDR3 is 15 residues. The V and J ends lost 6 bases and 5 bases, in that order; junction bases with no gene match: 11. CDR3 residues: CASSHLEVAGDEQYF. The CDR3 DNA is TGTGCCAGCAGCCACCTCGAAGTAGCGGGAGACGAGCAGTACTTC.

The chain couples TRBV4-1 to TRBJ1-5, with a weak D call TRBD1 (5 bases). The CDR3 spans 16 residues. Germline lookup yields CDR1 MGHRA and CDR2 YSYEKL. V was pared by 0 bases and J by 7 bases, with 16 bases between. CDR3 DNA sequence: TGCGCCAGCAGCCAAGAGGGGGGGAGGGCCAAGCAGCCCCAGCATTTT. It specifies CASSQEGGRAKQPQHF.

The V call is TRBV6-2 or TRBV6-3, the J call TRBJ2-3, with TRBD2 identical over 11 bases. Germline V CDR1 and CDR2: MNHEY, SVGEGT. This CDR3 region has 21 residues. The ends lost 2 bases at V and 2 bases at J; junction bases unmatched: 18. This chain's CDR3 is CASSYPPPGLAAFSFTDTQYF. The CDR3 bases are TGTGCCAGCAGTTACCCTCCGCCGGGACTAGCGGCCTTTTCATTCACAGATACGCAGTATTTT.

V usage is TRBV19 and J usage is TRBJ1-5; weak D call: TRBD1 (5 bases). The CDR3 extends over 14 amino acids. V was trimmed by 3 bases and J by 9 bases, leaving 15 bases between them. Germline V CDR1 and CDR2: LNHDA, SQIVND (reference sequence). The CDR3 DNA is TGTGCCAGTAGTATTACAGGTGGGGATGGGCCCCAGCATTTT. This translates into CASSITGGDGPQHF.

This chain uses TRBV23-1 with TRBJ2-5; 7 bases map to TRBD1. TRBV23-1 is assigned to the ORF class and has an uncertain function. This CDR3 is 17 amino acids long. J lost 5 bases, V lost 4 bases, and 16 bases had no gene match. CDR3 region: CASSPQGGAVVMETQYF. CDR3 bases: TGCGCCAGCAGTCCCCAAGGGGGCGCGGTCGTGATGGAGACCCAGTACTTC.

V is TRBV11-2 and J is TRBJ1-1; possibly TRBD1 for D (6 bases). The CDR3 consists of 13 residues. Germline CDR1 SGHAT, CDR2 FQNNGV. Trimming left V 3 bases short and J 5 bases short, with 10 bases between. The CDR3 loop is CASSFNRETEAFF. CDR3 coding DNA: TGTGCCAGCAGCTTCAACAGGGAAACTGAAGCTTTCTTT.

V usage is TRBV27 and J usage is TRBJ1-5, with D maybe TRBD1 (5 bases). This CDR3 comprises 16 residues. V was clipped by 5 bases and J by 1 base, with 15 bases between them. Germline V gene data show CDR1 as MNHEY and CDR2 as SMNVEV (reference sequence). In nucleotides, the CDR3 is TGTGCCAGCAGTGCGGGACCTCAGGTCAGCAATCAGCCCCAGCATTTT. This codes for CASSAGPQVSNQPQHF.

V usage is TRBV7-8 and J usage is TRBJ1-5; D gene unclear. V lost 0 bases and J 2 bases, leaving 11 bases between the germline ends. The CDR3 runs to 16 residues. The germline V gene encodes CDR1 SGHVS and CDR2 FQNEAQ. The CDR3 DNA reads as TGTGCCAGCAGCTTAGCTGGACTCGGGGGCAATCAGCCCCAGCATTTT. As protein: CASSLAGLGGNQPQHF.

This chain links TRBV19 with TRBJ2-7; TRBD1 aligns across 9 bases. CDR1 LNHDA and CDR2 SQIVND come from the germline V gene (reference sequence). V was pared by 4 bases and J by 3 bases, with 4 bases of the junction left unmatched. This CDR3 region has 14 residues. CDR3 coding DNA: TGTGCCAGTAGTAGGGACAGGGATGACTACGAGCAGTACTTC. It translates to CASSRDRDDYEQYF.

V is TRBV10-3 and J is TRBJ2-1, with TRBD2 matching over 7 bases. Germline CDR1 ENHRY, CDR2 SYGVKD. The junction had 8 bases not matched to a gene; V was cut back by 10 bases and J by 5 bases. This CDR3 contains 13 residues. CDR3 in amino acids: CANRRGENNEQFF. The CDR3 bases are TGTGCCAACCGACGGGGGGAAAACAATGAGCAGTTCTTC.

CDR3 sequence (DNA): TGTGCCAGCAGTGAAGGACAGTTCTCTGGAAACACCATATATTTT. It yields the protein CASSEGQFSGNTIYF. V is TRBV25-1 and J is TRBJ1-3; TRBD1 is a possible D gene (6 bases). The germline V gene has CDR1 MGHDK and CDR2 SYGVNS. The length of the CDR3 is 15 residues. Between the trimmed V and J ends, which lost 2 bases and 0 bases, there was a span of 8 bases.

The chain joins TRBV5-5 to TRBJ1-2; 7 bases align to TRBD1. V lost 0 bases and J lost 2; bases outside the gene matches: 7. There are 16 residues in the CDR3. Germline lookup yields CDR1 SGHKS and CDR2 YYEKEE (reference sequence). Here the CDR3 DNA reads TGTGCCAGCAGCTTGGCACAGGGGATTTACAACTATGGCTACACCTTC. Protein: CASSLAQGIYNYGYTF.

The CDR3 loop reads CASSSLGGVGYTF. The CDR3 region has the DNA TGTGCCAGCAGCTCTCTGGGCGGGGTCGGCTACACCTTC. This chain uses TRBV9 with TRBJ1-2; D gene unclear. There are 13 residues in the CDR3. V gave up 4 bases and J gave up 8 bases, with 15 bases separating them. The V gene's germline CDR1 is SGDLS and CDR2 YYNGEE. The full variable domain, its missing parts supplied by reference TRBV9 and TRBJ1-2, is DSGVTQTPKHLITATGQRVTLRCSPRSGDLSVYWYQQSLDQGLQFLIQYYNGEERAKGNILERFSAQQFPDLHSELNLSSLELGDSALYFCASSSLGGVGYTFGSGTRLTVV.

The chain employs TRBV5-5 and TRBJ1-2; unclear D gene. Trimming removed 5 bases at V and 7 bases at J, with 12 bases between. This CDR3 is built from 12 residues. Germline loops: CDR1 SGHKS, CDR2 YYEKEE (reference sequence). The chain's CDR3 is CASRGGMGGYTF. DNA for the CDR3: TGTGCCAGCAGGGGCGGGATGGGTGGCTACACCTTC.

The rearrangement links TRBV3-1 (or the pseudogene TRBV3-2) to TRBJ2-2; D possibly corresponds to TRBD2 (5 bases). V was pared by 7 bases and J by 4 bases, with 16 bases between. CDR3 length equals 15 residues. Germline loops: CDR1 LGHDT, CDR2 YNNKEL (reference sequence). The CDR3 DNA is TGTGCCAGCACCCGGAGGCCCAGATCCACCGGGGAGCTGTTTTTT. It yields the protein CASTRRPRSTGELFF.

The V call is TRBV29-1, the J call TRBJ2-5, with 13 bases that match TRBD2. CDR1 and CDR2 (germline): SQVTM, ANQGSEA. With 4 bases clipped from V and 5 bases from J, the junction kept 4 bases outside the gene matches. This CDR3 is 14 amino acids long. The CDR3 protein is CSVGRTSGSETQYF. The CDR3, as DNA: TGCAGCGTTGGTAGGACTAGCGGGAGTGAGACCCAGTACTTC. The full variable domain, with the rest looked up from reference TRBV29-1 and TRBJ2-5, is SAVISQKPSRDICQRGTSLTIQCQVDSQVTMMFWYRQQPGQSLTLIATANQGSEATYESGFVIDKFPISRPNLTFSTLTVSNMSPEDSSIYLCSVGRTSGSETQYFGPGTRLLVL.

This clone was picked up one time. V usage is TRBV3-1 (or the pseudogene TRBV3-2) and J usage is TRBJ1-1; TRBD1 is a possible D gene (5 bases). Germline V gene sequence: CDR1 LGHDT, CDR2 YNNKEL (reference sequence). The V end was cut by 4 bases, the J end by 6 bases, with 12 bases between. This CDR3 has 13 residues. The CDR3 DNA reads TGTGCCAGCAGCCCCGGCAGGGCAGCTGAAGCTTTCTTT. Translating it yields CASSPGRAAEAFF.

This clone was seen only once. The gene calls are TRBV4-1 and TRBJ2-7; a weak D match, TRBD2 (5 bases). The ends were cut back, 4 bases at V and 7 bases at J, with 23 bases in the middle. Germline CDR1 reads MGHRA; CDR2 reads YSYEKL. There are 16 residues in the CDR3. The CDR3 region is CASSPRGSNPNWEQYF. DNA of the CDR3: TGCGCCAGCAGCCCCAGAGGGTCAAACCCAAATTGGGAGCAGTACTTC.